This T cell receptor (beta chain) was sequenced in a study of T cell clones after liver transplantation. The CDR3 is made up of 14 amino acids. Germline CDR1 reads SEHNR; CDR2 reads FQNEAQ (reference sequence). This clone was detected once. One end of the junction does not line up with germline, which may come from a read error. Libraries were prepared by immunoSEQ multiplex PCR; TCRdb keeps only in-frame clonotypes and omits some of them. In the table there are around 20,000 clones, approximately 88% of which are singletons. The sample in question was CD8+ T cells from blood, obtained before liver transplant. The clonotype originates from a human donor who received a liver transplant. This sequence joins TRBV7-9 and TRBJ1-2; D call uncertain. CDR3 in DNA: TGTGCCAGCAGCCGAGCGAGGCAGTCCTATGACTACACCTTC. Protein product: CASSRARQSYDYTF.